This T cell receptor beta chain stems from a study of pediatric ulcerative colitis. This was a survey-level run. Assay used: immunoSEQ multiplex PCR; TCRdb lists only in-frame clones, some missing. The sample records 32,000 or so clones, around 80% being singletons. V lost 0 bases and J lost 10; bases outside the gene matches: 0. This CDR3 is 13 amino acids long. Germline V gene sequence: CDR1 SGHDT, CDR2 YYEEEE. The chain uses TRBV5-6 and TRBJ2-1; 11 bases align to TRBD1. The sample consisted of blood. The origin of this receptor is a boy aged 10-17 years with severe ulcerative colitis. The CDR3, as DNA: TGTGCCAGCAGCTTGGGGACAGGGGGCGAGCAGTTCTTC. Its protein product is CASSLGTGGEQFF.